A selection of T cell receptor beta chains follows, all from one sample in a study of metastatic and nonmetastatic thyroid tumors. TCRdb reassembled clones from the PCR reads with MiXCR. The table shows around 46,000 clones, with 22% occurring only once. The sequencing sample was made of blood. The receptors were sampled from a male donor with papillary thyroid cancer or a benign thyroid nodule (not recorded which). Some clones in this sample may be carry-over from other donors' samples. Each CDR3 is given with its conserved first and last residue. The order of the fields is CDR3 DNA, CDR3 protein, V gene, clone size, CDR3 length, J gene, D gene. The D gene is left open where the match is weak. Only part of the rows carry a size: once, few, many, or a class if the clone is expanded.

TGCAGTGCTAAAGGGACAGGGGACCACGAGCAGTACTTC	CSAKGTGDHEQYF	TRBV20-1	many	13	TRBJ2-7	TRBD1
TGTGCCAGCAGCCCCTATTCAAGCTCTGGAAACACCATATATTTT	CASSPYSSSGNTIYF	TRBV7-2	NA	15	TRBJ1-3	NA
TGCAGTGCTAGAGCTTTGAACGAGCAGTACTTC	CSARALNEQYF	TRBV20-1	NA	11	TRBJ2-7	NA
TGTGCCAGCAGTTTCTGGAGCGGGGGGGGTAGAGATGAGCAGTTCTTC	CASSFWSGGGRDEQFF	TRBV28	many	16	TRBJ2-1	TRBD2
TGTGCCACCAGTGATTACCAAGCGGGTAGGGAGACCCAGTACTTC	CATSDYQAGRETQYF	TRBV24-1	many	15	TRBJ2-5	NA
TGCAGTGCTAGCCTTGGACAGAAAAACATTCAGTACTTC	CSASLGQKNIQYF	TRBV20-1	many	13	TRBJ2-4	NA
TGTGCCAGCAGTGACCGGGATTTCTTCATCTACGAGCAGTACTTC	CASSDRDFFIYEQYF	TRBV6-1	few	15	TRBJ2-7	NA
TGCGCCAGCAGCCAAGTCCCCCAGGGGGCGGTCGATGAGCAGTTCTTC	CASSQVPQGAVDEQFF	TRBV4-1	many	16	TRBJ2-1	TRBD1
TGTGCCAGTAGTTATTCGGCGCAGGCCTCCTACGAGCAGTACTTC	CASSYSAQASYEQYF	TRBV19	NA	15	TRBJ2-7	NA
TGTGCCAGCAGCTTCGGACTAGCGGGGACCCTACTCCACAATGAGCAGTTCTTC	CASSFGLAGTLLHNEQFF	TRBV11-2	NA	18	TRBJ2-1	TRBD2
TGTGCCAGCAGTTCGCAGCGACAGGGCGACTACGAGCAGTACTTC	CASSSQRQGDYEQYF	TRBV28	NA	15	TRBJ2-7	TRBD1
TGTGCCAGCAGTGATGGGACAGGGGTTGAAGGCTACACCTTC	CASSDGTGVEGYTF	TRBV2	many	14	TRBJ1-2	TRBD1
TGTGCCACCAAAGCCCCTGGGGCCAACGTCCTGACTTTC	CATKAPGANVLTF	TRBV19	NA	13	TRBJ2-6	NA
TGTGCCAGCAGCCCCCGGCCTAGCGGGAGGGCCCTCGGGGGCGAGCAGTACTTC	CASSPRPSGRALGGEQYF	TRBV11-2	NA	18	TRBJ2-7	TRBD2
TGCGCCAGCAGCCCTAGACAGGCGGCTAATGAAAAACTGTTTTTT	CASSPRQAANEKLFF	TRBV5-1	many	15	TRBJ1-4	NA
TGCAGCGTTGAGAGGGTTTCCCCCGGGGAGCTGTTTTTT	CSVERVSPGELFF	TRBV29-1	many	13	TRBJ2-2	NA
TGTACCAGCTCACCTCCGACAGGGAGAATCGCTGGGGCCAACATCCCAACTTTC	CTSSPPTGRIAGANIPTF	TRBV18	NA	18	TRBJ2-6	TRBD1